The 20 T cell receptor beta chains in this list originate from one sample, sequenced in a study of cytomegalovirus exposure and HLA in healthy donors. Data came from immunoSEQ multiplex PCR; TCRdb stores just in-frame clones and leaves some out. Of approximately 100,000 clones detected, 90% to 95% appear once; the ten largest clones hold less than 1.5%. Sequenced sample: PBMCs. The origin of the receptors is a woman under 40 in good health and CMV-seropositive.

J is TRBJ2-1 and V is TRBV30; no clear D. CDR1 and CDR2 from the germline V gene are GTSNPN and SVGIG (reference sequence). Trimming took off 2 bases at V and 5 bases at J, with 10 bases between the two ends. CDR3 length: 13 residues. The chain's CDR3 is CAWSLGVHNEQFF. The DNA of the CDR3 is TGTGCCTGGAGTCTGGGCGTGCACAATGAGCAGTTCTTC.

This clone was counted a few times. CDR3 loop: CASSISGLSNQPQHF. CDR3 sequence (DNA): TGTGCCAGTAGTATTAGTGGACTTAGCAATCAGCCCCAGCATTTT. The chain couples TRBV19 to TRBJ1-5; D is uncertain. The length of the CDR3 is 15 residues. V lost 3 bases to trimming and J lost 0 bases, with 9 bases between them. The V gene's germline CDR1 is LNHDA and CDR2 SQIVND (reference sequence). Using reference TRBV19 and TRBJ1-5 for the parts outside the CDR3, the full variable domain is DGGITQSPKYLFRKEGQNVTLSCEQNLNHDAMYWYRQDPGQGLRLIYYSQIVNDFQKGDIAEGYSVSREKKESFPLTVTSAQKNPTAFYLCASSISGLSNQPQHFGDGTRLSIL.

The chain employs TRBV6-1 and TRBJ2-7; D gene unclear. Germline CDR1 is MNHNS and CDR2 is SASEGT. CDR3 length: 12 residues. The germline V and J ends were trimmed by 3 bases and 6 bases, with 9 bases remaining between them. The CDR3 DNA reads TGTGCCAGCAGTGATCTATGGGCCGAGCAGTACTTC. Its protein is CASSDLWAEQYF.

The J gene is TRBJ1-1, the V gene TRBV18; D uncertain. Germline loops: CDR1 KGHSH, CDR2 LQKENI. The CDR3 sequence is 13 residues long. The V end was cut by 4 bases, the J end by 1 base, with 7 bases between. In nucleotides, the CDR3 is TGTGCCAGCTCACTCGGGAGGAACACTGAAGCTTTCTTT. This encodes CASSLGRNTEAFF.

This sequence joins TRBV10-3 and TRBJ2-1; tentative D call: TRBD2 (6 bases). This CDR3 has 15 amino acids. The V and J ends lost 3 bases and 0 bases respectively, with 9 bases between them. Per the germline V gene, CDR1 is ENHRY and CDR2 is SYGVKD. Written as DNA, the CDR3 is TGTGCCATCAGTGATCGGGAGAGCTCCTACAATGAGCAGTTCTTC. This codes for CAISDRESSYNEQFF.

This chain connects TRBV19 to TRBJ1-5, with D possibly being TRBD1 (5 bases). Germline CDR1 is LNHDA and CDR2 is SQIVND (reference sequence). The CDR3 is made up of 14 amino acids. Trimming stripped 6 bases from V and 6 bases from J, with 15 bases between. In DNA form, the CDR3 reads TGTGCCAGTAGACCAGTGGGGGGAGGTCAGCCCCAGCATTTT. Protein product: CASRPVGGGQPQHF.

This chain uses TRBV19 with TRBJ1-2; D is possibly TRBD1 (5 bases). Per germline, CDR1 LNHDA and CDR2 SQIVND (reference sequence). V was cut by 3 bases and J by 2 bases, with 13 bases left in between. The CDR3 covers 15 residues. The CDR3 protein is CASSIPTGLNYGYTF. CDR3 sequence (DNA): TGTGCCAGTAGTATTCCCACAGGTCTGAACTATGGCTACACCTTC.

The chain couples TRBV10-2 to TRBJ2-1; possible D gene TRBD2, 6 bases. Germline V gives CDR1 WSHSY, CDR2 SAAADI. Deletions cut 0 bases from V and 7 bases from J, with 16 bases between. This CDR3 contains 16 residues. The CDR3 bases are TGCGCCAGCAGTGAGTCGACCCTGACTAGGACTAATGAGCAGTTCTTC. Its protein is CASSESTLTRTNEQFF.

In this sample, this clone turned up once. V usage is TRBV5-6 and J usage is TRBJ1-5; 10 nucleotides line up with TRBD1. V lost 4 bases and J lost 6; bases outside the gene matches: 4. This CDR3 spans 14 amino acids. Germline V gene lookup returns CDR1 SGHDT and CDR2 YYEEEE. The CDR3 region has the DNA TGTGCCAGCAGCGCGACAGGGGGCTCTCAGCCCCAGCATTTT. It specifies CASSATGGSQPQHF.

The V gene is TRBV19, the J gene TRBJ2-3; a weak D match, TRBD1 (6 bases). Trimming cost V 4 bases and J 0 bases, with 11 bases left between them. This CDR3 comprises 15 residues. Germline V CDR1 and CDR2: LNHDA, SQIVND (reference sequence). CDR3 coding DNA: TGTGCCAGTAGTAACAGGGCCTCCAGCACAGATACGCAGTATTTT. It specifies CASSNRASSTDTQYF. Together with reference TRBV19 and TRBJ2-3, the CDR3 gives the full variable domain: DGGITQSPKYLFRKEGQNVTLSCEQNLNHDAMYWYRQDPGQGLRLIYYSQIVNDFQKGDIAEGYSVSREKKESFPLTVTSAQKNPTAFYLCASSNRASSTDTQYFGPGTRLTVL.

The chain employs TRBV6-1 and TRBJ2-1, with TRBD2 identical over 9 bases. CDR1 is MNHNS, CDR2 SASEGT, per germline. With 6 bases clipped from V and 7 bases from J, the junction kept 10 bases outside the gene matches. The CDR3 is 15 amino acids. The DNA for the CDR3 is TGTGCCAGCAGCCTAGTAGCGGGAGAAAAGAATGAGCAGTTCTTC. Its translation is CASSLVAGEKNEQFF.

V is TRBV7-9 and J is TRBJ2-7; D is perhaps TRBD2 (7 bases). Germline CDR1 SEHNR, CDR2 FQNEAQ (reference sequence). Trimming cost V 4 bases and J 4 bases, with 20 bases left between them. The CDR3 is made up of 16 amino acids. The CDR3 spells CASSSGRGGDWYEQYF. The CDR3 nucleotides read TGTGCCAGCAGCTCCGGAAGGGGGGGGGATTGGTACGAGCAGTACTTC.

This rearrangement joins TRBV7-7 to TRBJ2-2; a weak D match, TRBD2 (6 bases). The CDR3 runs to 13 residues. V was pared by 10 bases and J by 1 base, with 10 bases between. CDR1 and CDR2 (germline): SSHAT, FNYEAQ (reference sequence). In DNA form, the CDR3 reads TGTGCCACCTTGGGGGGGAACACCGGGGAGCTGTTTTTT. Translating gives CATLGGNTGELFF.

The chain joins TRBV28 to TRBJ2-3; a weak D match, TRBD1 (5 bases). Germline CDR1 MDHEN, CDR2 SYDVKM. CDR3 length: 15 amino acids. The V end lost 6 bases, the J end lost 2 bases, and 15 bases lay between the germline ends. CDR3 loop: CASRAYRSHTDTQYF. The CDR3 nucleotides read TGTGCCAGCAGAGCCTACAGGTCCCACACAGATACGCAGTATTTT.

V gene TRBV5-4 combines with J gene TRBJ2-2, with 15 positions matching TRBD2. V was clipped by 4 bases and J by 5 bases; unmatched bases: 12. Germline V CDR1 and CDR2: SGHNT, YYREEE (reference sequence). The CDR3 consists of 19 residues. The CDR3 here is CASSGVRGTSGRTTGELFF. The CDR3 DNA sequence: TGTGCCAGCAGCGGTGTCCGCGGGACTAGCGGGAGGACGACCGGGGAGCTGTTTTTT.

The chain uses TRBV30 and TRBJ2-3; TRBD2 matches at 7 bases. Germline V gives CDR1 GTSNPN, CDR2 SVGIG (reference sequence). There are 14 residues in the CDR3. The trim removed 0 bases at V and 2 bases at J, leaving 2 bases unmatched. CDR3 nucleotide sequence: TGTGCCTGGAGTGTGGGAGGGGTCACAGATACGCAGTATTTT. Amino acid sequence: CAWSVGGVTDTQYF.

This chain uses TRBV19 with TRBJ2-1; 12 bases align to TRBD2. The CDR3 contains 15 residues. The trim removed 7 bases at V and 5 bases at J, leaving 6 bases unmatched. Germline CDR1 and CDR2: LNHDA and SQIVND (reference sequence). In DNA form, the CDR3 reads TGTGCCAGTACACGACTAGCGGGAGTCAACAATGAGCAGTTCTTC. Protein sequence: CASTRLAGVNNEQFF.

This clone was recorded only once. The chain couples TRBV5-1 to TRBJ1-2, with 10 nucleotides matching TRBD1. This CDR3 has 15 amino acids. V lost 5 bases, J lost 3 bases, and 7 bases stayed unmatched. CDR1 SGHRS and CDR2 YFSETQ come from the germline V gene. In nucleotides, the CDR3 is TGCGCCAGCAGGACGGGACAGGGGACTTACTATGGCTACACCTTC. This gives the protein CASRTGQGTYYGYTF. The whole variable domain, remainder taken from reference TRBV5-1 and TRBJ1-2, is KAGVTQTPRYLIKTRGQQVTLSCSPISGHRSVSWYQQTPGQGLQFLFEYFSETQRNKGNFPGRFSGRQFSNSRSEMNVSTLELGDSALYLCASRTGQGTYYGYTFGSGTRLTVV.

In nucleotides, the CDR3 is TGTGCCAGCAGTTTTGCGGGAGCGAGGAACATTCAGTACTTC. Translating gives CASSFAGARNIQYF. V and J are TRBV27 and TRBJ2-4; 7 positions match TRBD2. Trimming removed 3 bases from V and 7 bases from J; junction bases left unmatched: 6. Germline CDR1 MNHEY, CDR2 SMNVEV (reference sequence). The length of the CDR3 is 14 residues.

The gene calls are TRBV7-6 and TRBJ2-2, with D perhaps matching TRBD1 (6 bases). In germline, CDR1 is SGHVS, CDR2 FNYEAQ. The CDR3 extends over 14 amino acids. The germline V and J ends were trimmed by 5 bases and 6 bases, with 13 bases remaining between them. The CDR3 reads CASSVGQFSGELFF. CDR3 sequence (DNA): TGTGCCAGCAGCGTAGGACAGTTCTCCGGGGAGCTGTTTTTT.